The subject of this entry is one T cell receptor beta chain. Its antigen is currently not known. No qualities accompany the bases; no much larger clone lies one base away. The sample comes from a study of blood T cell repertoires in COVID-19 (dated by TCRdb to about 2020). For context, the study as a whole: Collaborator samples came from the United States, Italy and Spain and covered acute and convalescent phases of COVID-19. The samples were drawn from the first 160 participants of the ongoing ImmuneRACE study and from over a thousand subjects provided by 6 global collaborators. Subjects who had been exposed to COVID-19, were actively infected with it, or had recovered from it provided the deeply sampled blood TCRbeta repertoires that made up the dataset. Where available, HLA class I and class II types were taken from metadata supplied by the sample provider and were not determined by assay-based typing. A de-identified subject ID, COVID-19 status, age in years and sex were almost always included in the sample metadata. The repertoires were released in a freely available public database meant as a resource for research on the immune response to SARS-CoV-2. The material from the prospective study consisted of cDNA or gDNA derived from T cells, B-cell-depleted T cells, or PBMCs. Study-wide conclusions, independent of this receptor: How much clinical and demographic metadata was included differed by source and by participant, and the metadata was provided uncurated.

Enrolling through a virtual design, the prospective study's participants ranged in age from about 18 to 100 years and lived across some 22 United States geographic areas. In the prospective study, cohorts were assigned on the basis of participant-reported clinical history obtained from a screening survey and a study questionnaire. For ImmuneRACE Cohort 3, a participant was defined as recovered based on two consecutive negative NP/OP PCR tests, clearance by a healthcare professional, or resolution of symptoms. In the prospective study, mobile phlebotomists collected whole blood, serum and a nasopharyngeal or oropharyngeal swab from each participant. Additional blood draws and questionnaires over an approximately 2-month period could optionally be provided by prospective study participants. Before DNA extraction, prospective study blood samples were shipped either frozen or at room temperature. TCRbeta CDR3 regions were amplified from genomic DNA using the immunoSEQ Assay, a bias-controlled multiplex PCR. Under the source paper's analysis protocol: Nucleated cell counts per sample were estimated from amplification of reference gene primers within the assay. To quantify the absolute abundance of each unique TCRbeta CDR3 rearrangement, sequence reads were collapsed and filtered. Productive Simpson clonality was computed per sample as the square root of Simpson's diversity index over productive rearrangements. As stored in TCRdb, this immuneACCESS dataset retains in-frame rearrangements with V and J assigned. A fraction of the clones does not appear; measured against another copy, unresolved V genes explain less than half of the discrepancy, and the remainder lacks a known reason. V and J calls and clone size are those listed in that table; D and trimming were worked out from the DNA. Counted in this sample were over 250,000 clones; around 86% of them appeared once. Less than 3% of the sample is taken by the ten largest.

Including cysteine and phenylalanine, the CDR3 has 14 amino acids. Of all the DNA, just the CDR3 is kept, 42 bases in frame from base 1. CDR1 and CDR2 are read off the germline V gene as SGHTA and FQGNSA. Ends trimmed: V by 5 bases, J by 6 bases; bases unmatched to a gene: 6. The source of this sequence is a woman aged 18-29 years who had recovered from COVID-19. The rearrangement combines TRBV7-2 with TRBJ2-1; the central 8 bases match TRBD2. Sequences were obtained from PBMCs or T cells enriched from blood (not recorded which). Here the CDR3 is given as CASSIRGGGNEQFF. The sequenced DNA is TGTGCCAGCAGCATCCGGGGGGGTGGCAATGAGCAGTTCTTC.